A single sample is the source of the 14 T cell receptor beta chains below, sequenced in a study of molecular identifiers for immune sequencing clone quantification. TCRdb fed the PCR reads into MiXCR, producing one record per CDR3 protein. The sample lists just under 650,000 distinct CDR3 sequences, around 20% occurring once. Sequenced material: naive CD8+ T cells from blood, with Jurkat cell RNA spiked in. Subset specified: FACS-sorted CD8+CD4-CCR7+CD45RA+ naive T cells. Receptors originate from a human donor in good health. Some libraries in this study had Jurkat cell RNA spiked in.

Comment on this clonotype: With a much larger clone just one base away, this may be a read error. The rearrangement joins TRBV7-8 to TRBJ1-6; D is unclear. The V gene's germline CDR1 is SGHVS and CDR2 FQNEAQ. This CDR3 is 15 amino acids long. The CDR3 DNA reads TGTGCCAGCAGCCTTGTTGCGGGGAAGGATTCACCCCTCTACTTT. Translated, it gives CASSLVAGKDSPLYF.

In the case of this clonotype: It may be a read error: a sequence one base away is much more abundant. The CDR3 DNA reads as TGTGCCAGCAGACCAAGACAGGTCCTCATGAACACTAAAGCTTTCTTT. This sequence encodes CASRPRQVLMNTKAFF. The gene calls are TRBV12-3 or TRBV12-4 and TRBJ1-1; a weak D match, TRBD1 (6 bases). This CDR3 is 16 amino acids long.

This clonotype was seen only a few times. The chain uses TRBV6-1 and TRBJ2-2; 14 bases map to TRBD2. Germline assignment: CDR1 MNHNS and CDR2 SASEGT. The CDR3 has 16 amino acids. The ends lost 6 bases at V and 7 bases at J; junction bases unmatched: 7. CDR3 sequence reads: CASRPRLAGGGGELFF. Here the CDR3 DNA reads TGTGCCAGCAGACCCAGACTAGCGGGAGGGGGCGGGGAGCTGTTTTTT.

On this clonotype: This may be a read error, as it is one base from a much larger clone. The CDR3 region is CASSQASTGNSPHHF. The CDR3 DNA follows: TGCGCCAGCAGCCAAGCGTCGACAGGCAATTCACCCCACCACTTT. This chain connects TRBV4-3 to TRBJ1-6, with D perhaps TRBD1 (6 bases). CDR1 LGHNA and CDR2 YSLEER come from the germline V gene. The CDR3 length is 15 residues.

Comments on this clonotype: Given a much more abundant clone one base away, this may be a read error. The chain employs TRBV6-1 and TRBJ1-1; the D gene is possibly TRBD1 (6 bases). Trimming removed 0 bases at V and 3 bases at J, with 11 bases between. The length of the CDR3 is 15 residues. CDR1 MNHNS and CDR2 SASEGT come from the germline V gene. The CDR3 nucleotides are TGTGCCAGCAGTGAAGCAGGACAGATGGACACTGAAGCTTTCTTT. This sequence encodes CASSEAGQMDTEAFF.

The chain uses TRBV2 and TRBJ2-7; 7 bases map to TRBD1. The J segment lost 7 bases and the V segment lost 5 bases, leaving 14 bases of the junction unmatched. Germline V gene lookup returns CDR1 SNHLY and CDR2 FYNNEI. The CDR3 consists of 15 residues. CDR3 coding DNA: TGTGCCAGCAGTATGCCCGACAGGGTGCTGGGGGAGCAGTACTTC. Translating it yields CASSMPDRVLGEQYF. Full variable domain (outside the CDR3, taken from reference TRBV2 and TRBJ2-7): EPEVTQTPSHQVTQMGQEVILRCVPISNHLYFYWYRQILGQKVEFLVSFYNNEISEKSEIFDDQFSVERPDGSNFTLKIRSTKLEDSAMYFCASSMPDRVLGEQYFGPGTRLTVT.

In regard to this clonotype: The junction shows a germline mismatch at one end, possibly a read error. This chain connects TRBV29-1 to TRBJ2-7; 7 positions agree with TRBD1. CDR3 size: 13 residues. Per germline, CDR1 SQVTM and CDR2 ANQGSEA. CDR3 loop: CSVRDSGSYEQCF. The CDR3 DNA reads TGCAGCGTTCGGGACAGTGGATCGTACGAGCAGTGCTTC.

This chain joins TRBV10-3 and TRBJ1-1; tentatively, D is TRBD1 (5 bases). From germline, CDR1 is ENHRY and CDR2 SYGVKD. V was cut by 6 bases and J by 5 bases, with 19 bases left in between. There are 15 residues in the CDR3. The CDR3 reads CAISPRGTGQTEAFF. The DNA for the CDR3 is TGTGCCATCAGCCCCAGAGGCACAGGTCAGACTGAAGCTTTCTTT.

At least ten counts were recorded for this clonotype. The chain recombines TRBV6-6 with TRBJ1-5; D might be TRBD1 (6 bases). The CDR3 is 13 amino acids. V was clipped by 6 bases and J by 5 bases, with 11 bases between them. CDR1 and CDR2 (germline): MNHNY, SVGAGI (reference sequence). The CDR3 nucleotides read TGTGCCAGCAGGACAGGCCCCGATCAGCCCCAGCATTTT. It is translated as CASRTGPDQPQHF.

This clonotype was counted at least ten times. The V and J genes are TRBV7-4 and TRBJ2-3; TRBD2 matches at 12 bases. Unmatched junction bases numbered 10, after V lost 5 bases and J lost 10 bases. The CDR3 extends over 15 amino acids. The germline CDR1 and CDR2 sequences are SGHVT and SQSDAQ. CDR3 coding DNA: TGTGCCAGCAGCGCGACCGGGACTAGCGGGTTTCCGCAGTATTTT. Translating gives CASSATGTSGFPQYF.

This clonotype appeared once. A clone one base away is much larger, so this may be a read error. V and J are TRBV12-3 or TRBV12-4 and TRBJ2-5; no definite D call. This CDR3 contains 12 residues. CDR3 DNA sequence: TGTGCCAGCAAGGGTAACCAAGAGACCCAGTGCTTC. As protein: CASKGNQETQCF.

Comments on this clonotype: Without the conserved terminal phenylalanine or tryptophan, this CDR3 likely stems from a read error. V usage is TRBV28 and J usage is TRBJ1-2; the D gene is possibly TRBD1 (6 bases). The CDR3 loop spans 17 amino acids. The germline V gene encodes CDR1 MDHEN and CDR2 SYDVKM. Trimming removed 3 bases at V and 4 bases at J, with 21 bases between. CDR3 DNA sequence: TGTGCCAGCAGTTTTCGCGTAGACAGGAGTATTTCCTATGGCTACACCTCC. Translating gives CASSFRVDRSISYGYTS.

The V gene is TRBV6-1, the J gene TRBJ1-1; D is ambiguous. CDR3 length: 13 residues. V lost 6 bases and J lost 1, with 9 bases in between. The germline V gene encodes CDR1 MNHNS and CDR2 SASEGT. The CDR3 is CASSKRENTEAFF. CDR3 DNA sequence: TGTGCCAGCAGCAAGCGAGAGAACACTGAAGCTTTCTTT.

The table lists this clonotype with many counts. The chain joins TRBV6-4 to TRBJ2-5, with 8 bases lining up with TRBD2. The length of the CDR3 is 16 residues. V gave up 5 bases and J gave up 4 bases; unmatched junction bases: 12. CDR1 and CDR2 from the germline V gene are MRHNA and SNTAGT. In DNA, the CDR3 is TGTGCCAGCAGTCCAGAGAGCGGGAGAAATGGAGAGACCCAGTACTTC. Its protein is CASSPESGRNGETQYF.